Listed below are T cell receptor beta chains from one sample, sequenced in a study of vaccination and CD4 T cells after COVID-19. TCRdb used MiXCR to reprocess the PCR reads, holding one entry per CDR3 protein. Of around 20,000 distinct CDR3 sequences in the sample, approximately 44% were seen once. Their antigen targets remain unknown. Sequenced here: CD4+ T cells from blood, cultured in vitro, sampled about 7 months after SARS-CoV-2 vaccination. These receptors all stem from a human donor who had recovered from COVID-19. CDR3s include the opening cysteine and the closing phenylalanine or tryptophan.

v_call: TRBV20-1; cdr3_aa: CSARDFRADQETQYF
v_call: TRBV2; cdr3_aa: CASMRGQGARGYTF
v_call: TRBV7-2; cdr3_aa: CASSFYREEETQYF
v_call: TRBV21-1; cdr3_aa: CASSIPRTEAFF
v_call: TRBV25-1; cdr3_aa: CASIRGSSIFF
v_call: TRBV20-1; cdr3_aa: CSARGDLTTNEKLFF
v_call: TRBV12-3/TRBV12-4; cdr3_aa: CASSFQVSRGYTF
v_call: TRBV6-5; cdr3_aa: CASSYSSAGTAYEQYF
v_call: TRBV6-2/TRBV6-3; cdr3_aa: CASSYSHSRGAHEQYF
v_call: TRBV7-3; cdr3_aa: CASSSLAGTDTQYF
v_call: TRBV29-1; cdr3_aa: CSVGKALQGTQYF
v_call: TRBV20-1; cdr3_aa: CSANSGNQPQHF
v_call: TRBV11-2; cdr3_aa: CASSFRDRVRDEQFF
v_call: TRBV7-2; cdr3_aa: CASSLTGTQYGYTF
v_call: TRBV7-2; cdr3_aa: CASSLVGYTDTQYF
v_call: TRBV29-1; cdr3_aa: CSGLAGGETQYF
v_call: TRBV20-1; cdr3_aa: CSAPARGPTDTQYF
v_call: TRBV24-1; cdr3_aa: CATSATSGSRTDTQYF
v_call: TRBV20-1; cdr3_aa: CSASGMGPDTQYF
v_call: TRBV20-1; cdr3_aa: CSASRQGGNYGYTF
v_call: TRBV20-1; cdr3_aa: CSASSSGRASDTQYF
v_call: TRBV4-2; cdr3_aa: CASSQAGANVLTF
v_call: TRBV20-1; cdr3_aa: CSARAPLLRVFLTRPQYF
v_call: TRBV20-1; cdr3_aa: CSATHYTEAFF
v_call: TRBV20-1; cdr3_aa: CSARKSTDTQYF
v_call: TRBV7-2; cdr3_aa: CASSANGPLAGSETDTQYF
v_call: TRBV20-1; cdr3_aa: CSASGPPGTIYF
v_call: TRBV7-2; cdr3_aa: CASSSQVQETQYF
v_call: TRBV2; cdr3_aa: CASRGAEDQPQHF
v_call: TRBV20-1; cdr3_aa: CSSVRGRPVTEAFF
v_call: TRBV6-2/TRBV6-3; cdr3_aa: CASSYGGTSGSQETQYF